The rows below give T cell receptor beta chains drawn from one sample of a study of T cell changes during pregnancy in multiple sclerosis. The repertoire was sequenced with immunoSEQ multiplex PCR; TCRdb's copy has only in-frame clones and lacks some. The sample shows approximately 79,000 clones, just under 95% of them seen only once. Sequencing used peripheral blood, obtained in the second trimester of pregnancy. The receptors were gathered from a female donor in good health, enrolled as a control in a pregnancy study. Each CDR3 is given with its conserved first and last residue.

j_call: TRBJ1-1
v_call: TRBV30
cdr3_length: 14
cdr3_aa: CAWNGRGENTEAFF

j_call: TRBJ1-1
v_call: TRBV7-3
cdr3_length: 15
cdr3_aa: CASSLIGGHTTEAFF

j_call: TRBJ1-6
v_call: TRBV6-6
cdr3_length: 16
cdr3_aa: CASRNRTGKSNSPLHF

j_call: TRBJ2-7
v_call: TRBV9
cdr3_length: 14
cdr3_aa: CASSVVAESYEQYF

j_call: TRBJ1-6
v_call: TRBV13
cdr3_length: 17
cdr3_aa: CASSLDPGRTNNSPLHF

j_call: TRBJ2-1
v_call: TRBV21-1
cdr3_length: 18
cdr3_aa: CASSKVRAGPVIYNEQFF

j_call: TRBJ1-2
v_call: TRBV7-2
cdr3_length: 13
cdr3_aa: CASSLDSEYGYTF

j_call: TRBJ2-7
v_call: TRBV5-1
cdr3_length: 15
cdr3_aa: CASSLAARGPYEQYF

j_call: TRBJ1-5
v_call: TRBV10-3
cdr3_length: 14
cdr3_aa: CATQGEGSNQPQHF

j_call: TRBJ1-5
v_call: TRBV6-1
cdr3_length: 16
cdr3_aa: CASSADRVGGNQPQHF

j_call: TRBJ2-7
v_call: TRBV7-9
cdr3_length: 14
cdr3_aa: CASSLAGGRYEQYF

j_call: TRBJ2-7
v_call: TRBV19
cdr3_length: 12
cdr3_aa: CASSTGEGEQYF

j_call: TRBJ2-3
v_call: TRBV11-3
cdr3_length: 18
cdr3_aa: CASSFEGLAGSNTDTQYF

j_call: TRBJ2-3
v_call: TRBV4-3
cdr3_length: 17
cdr3_aa: CASSQRLAGGLADTQYF

j_call: TRBJ1-6
v_call: TRBV7-8
cdr3_length: 18
cdr3_aa: CASSLARFSSSYNSPLHF

j_call: TRBJ1-1
v_call: TRBV19
cdr3_length: 13
cdr3_aa: CASRQGRNTEAFF

j_call: TRBJ2-7
v_call: TRBV7-9
cdr3_length: 12
cdr3_aa: CASSLDAERQYF

j_call: TRBJ2-7
v_call: TRBV11-3
cdr3_length: 14
cdr3_aa: CASSDSVRSYEQYF

j_call: TRBJ2-3
v_call: TRBV25-1
cdr3_length: 15
cdr3_aa: CASSAITFSTDTQYF

j_call: TRBJ1-5
v_call: TRBV25-1
cdr3_length: 15
cdr3_aa: CASSEGAEYNQPQHF

j_call: TRBJ2-7
v_call: TRBV15
cdr3_length: 11
cdr3_aa: CATPTAYEQYF

j_call: TRBJ2-1
v_call: TRBV6-5
cdr3_length: 15
cdr3_aa: CASSRLAGGWDEQFF

j_call: TRBJ1-5
v_call: TRBV30
cdr3_length: 13
cdr3_aa: CAWSKDRRQPQHF